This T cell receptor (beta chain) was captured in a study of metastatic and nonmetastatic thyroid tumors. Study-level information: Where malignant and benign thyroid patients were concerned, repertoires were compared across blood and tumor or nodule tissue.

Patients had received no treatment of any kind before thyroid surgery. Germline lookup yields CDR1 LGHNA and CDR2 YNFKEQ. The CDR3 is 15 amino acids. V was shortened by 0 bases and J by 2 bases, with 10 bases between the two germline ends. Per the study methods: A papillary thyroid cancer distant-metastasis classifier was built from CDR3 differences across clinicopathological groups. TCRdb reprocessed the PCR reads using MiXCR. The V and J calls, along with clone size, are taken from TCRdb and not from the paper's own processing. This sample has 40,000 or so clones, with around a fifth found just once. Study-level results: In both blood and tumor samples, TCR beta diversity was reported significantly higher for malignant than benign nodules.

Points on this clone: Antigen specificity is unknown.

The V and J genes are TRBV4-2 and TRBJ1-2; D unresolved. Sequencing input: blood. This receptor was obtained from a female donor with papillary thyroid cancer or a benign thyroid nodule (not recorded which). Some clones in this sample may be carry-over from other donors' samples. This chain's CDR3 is CASSQDLASNYGYTF. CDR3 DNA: TGTGCCAGCAGCCAAGATCTGGCGTCCAACTATGGCTACACCTTC.